A single TCR beta chain is shown here with its context. Its antigen is undetermined. At the Johns Hopkins FTIC core, DNA taken from cultured CD4+ T cells was sequenced by way of the Oncomine TCR Beta short-read assay. TCRdb used MiXCR to reprocess the PCR reads, holding one entry per CDR3 protein. The sample gives some 15,000 distinct CDR3 sequences, around half of which show up once; approximately 7.2% is in the top ten. Treatment here: approximately 11-day PBMC culture with coronavirus spike peptide pools or control peptides (ViraFEST assay). V lost 11 bases and J 1 base, leaving 11 bases between the germline ends. In germline, CDR1 is MNHNS, CDR2 SASEGT. The CDR3 has 12 amino acids. The data belong to a study of vaccination and CD4 T cells after COVID-19. Overall study: Four females and six males made up the convalescents, two of whom were Hispanic. For post-vaccine samples, collection took place a median about 72 days after dose two, ranging from 14 to 241.

Study-wide results and caveats: The study examined relatively few convalescent patients and included no early post-infection timepoints.

The sequence was obtained from a human donor who had recovered from COVID-19. V gene TRBV6-1 combines with J gene TRBJ1-1, with D perhaps TRBD1 (5 bases). Sequencing used CD4+ T cells from blood, cultured in vitro. The CDR3 sequence is CASKRGNTEAFF. CDR3 DNA: TGTGCCTCCAAGAGGGGGAACACTGAAGCTTTCTTT.